Given below is one TCR beta chain in context. This record belongs to a study of blood T cell repertoires in COVID-19. About the research overall: Whether acute or convalescent, the COVID-19 samples came from the United States, Italy and Spain. T cells, B-cell-depleted T cells, or PBMCs provided the cDNA or gDNA that served as material.

Per the study methods: Amplified reference gene primers provided the basis for estimating nucleated cell counts. Measured with immunoSEQ multiplex PCR; TCRdb has only the in-frame clones, and not every one. V, J and clone size are those of that table, while D and trimming were read from the DNA. The sample carries about 100,000 clones, roughly 84% recorded once. The sequence was collected from a man aged 25 to 40 in a cohort sampled during active COVID-19. The sample was peripheral blood.

In nucleotides, the CDR3 is TGTGCCAGCAGCCGTGCACCGGGACAGGGCCCCTACGAGCAGTACTTC. Its translation is CASSRAPGQGPYEQYF. The chain is built from TRBV7-9 and TRBJ2-7, with 9 bases lining up with TRBD1. The V and J ends lost 5 bases and 2 bases, in that order; junction bases with no gene match: 10. CDR3 length equals 16 residues. Germline CDR1 reads SEHNR; CDR2 reads FQNEAQ (reference sequence).